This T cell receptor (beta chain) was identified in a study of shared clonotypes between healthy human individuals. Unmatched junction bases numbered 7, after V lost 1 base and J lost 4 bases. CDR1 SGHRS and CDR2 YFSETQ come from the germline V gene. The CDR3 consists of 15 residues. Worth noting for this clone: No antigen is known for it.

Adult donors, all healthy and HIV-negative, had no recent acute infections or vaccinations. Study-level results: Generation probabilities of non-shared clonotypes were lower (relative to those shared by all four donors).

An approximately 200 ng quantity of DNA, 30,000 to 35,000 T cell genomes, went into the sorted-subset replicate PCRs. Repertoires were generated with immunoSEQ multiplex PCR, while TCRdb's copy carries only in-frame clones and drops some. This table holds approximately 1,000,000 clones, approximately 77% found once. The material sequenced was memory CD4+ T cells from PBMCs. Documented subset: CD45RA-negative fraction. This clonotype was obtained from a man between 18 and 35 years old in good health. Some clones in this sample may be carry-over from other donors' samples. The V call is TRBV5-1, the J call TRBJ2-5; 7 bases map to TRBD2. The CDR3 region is CASSLSGSGGETQYF. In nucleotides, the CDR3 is TGCGCCAGCAGCTTGTCCGGGTCGGGAGGAGAGACCCAGTACTTC. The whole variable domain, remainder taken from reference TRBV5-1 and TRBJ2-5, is KAGVTQTPRYLIKTRGQQVTLSCSPISGHRSVSWYQQTPGQGLQFLFEYFSETQRNKGNFPGRFSGRQFSNSRSEMNVSTLELGDSALYLCASSLSGSGGETQYFGPGTRLLVL.